These 29 T cell receptor beta chains were sequenced from one sample in a study of cytomegalovirus exposure and HLA in healthy donors (dated by TCRdb to about 2017). Library preparation used the immunoSEQ multiplex PCR assay. TCRdb limited this immuneACCESS table to in-frame rearrangements with V and J called. A share of clones is missing; checked studies link under half to unresolved V genes, and the rest is unexplained. This sample is represented by some 79,000 clones; around 94% of them were singletons. 3.2% of the sample is taken by the ten largest. Sequencing input: PBMCs. The receptors originated from a woman aged 18 to 35 in good health and CMV-seropositive.

The chain recombines TRBV2 with TRBJ1-5; D possibly corresponds to TRBD1 (6 bases). CDR3 length: 15 residues. The V and J ends lost 6 bases and 0 bases respectively, with 12 bases between them. Germline CDR1 reads SNHLY; CDR2 reads FYNNEI. CDR3 bases: TGTGCCAGCAGGAGGACAGAAAATAGCAATCAGCCCCAGCATTTT. Protein: CASRRTENSNQPQHF. Complete variable domain (other parts from reference TRBV2 and TRBJ1-5): EPEVTQTPSHQVTQMGQEVILRCVPISNHLYFYWYRQILGQKVEFLVSFYNNEISEKSEIFDDQFSVERPDGSNFTLKIRSTKLEDSAMYFCASRRTENSNQPQHFGDGTRLSIL.

The chain links TRBV27 to TRBJ1-2; D ambiguous. The V end lost 5 bases, the J end lost 5 bases, and 21 bases lay between the germline ends. The CDR3 runs to 16 residues. CDR1 and CDR2 (germline): MNHEY, SMNVEV (reference sequence). The CDR3: CASSPAGTGRSYGYTF. The CDR3 bases are TGTGCCAGCAGTCCCGCGGGCACGGGCCGCAGTTATGGCTACACCTTC.

The chain combines TRBV29-1 with TRBJ2-5, with D unclear. Germline CDR1 and CDR2: SQVTM and ANQGSEA. The CDR3 contains 11 residues. Trimming removed 5 bases at V and 4 bases at J, with 8 bases between. CDR3 nucleotide sequence: TGCAGCGTTAATCGGTTAGAGACCCAGTACTTC. This gives the protein CSVNRLETQYF.

V gene TRBV6-1 combines with J gene TRBJ2-7; 9 bases are a match to TRBD1. In germline, CDR1 is MNHNS, CDR2 SASEGT. Trimming removed 0 bases from V and 3 bases from J; junction bases left unmatched: 9. This CDR3 region has 17 residues. CDR3 loop: CASSEALAGTGIYEQYF. For the CDR3, the DNA is TGTGCCAGCAGTGAAGCGCTCGCCGGGACAGGGATCTACGAGCAGTACTTC.

The genes are TRBV7-2 and TRBJ2-1; possible D gene TRBD1, 6 bases. V shed 3 bases and J shed 0 bases, with 12 bases lying between them. Germline CDR1 and CDR2: SGHTA and FQGNSA. This CDR3 has 16 amino acids. The CDR3 sequence: CASSFNLGHSYNEQFF. In nucleotides, the CDR3 is TGTGCCAGCAGCTTCAACTTGGGACACTCCTACAATGAGCAGTTCTTC. Combining the CDR3 with reference TRBV7-2 and TRBJ2-1 gives the whole variable domain GAGVSQSPSNKVTEKGKDVELRCDPISGHTALYWYRQSLGQGLEFLIYFQGNSAPDKSGLPSDRFSAERTGGSVSTLTIQRTQQEDSAVYLCASSFNLGHSYNEQFFGPGTRLTVL.

J is TRBJ2-1 and V is TRBV7-9; D might be TRBD2 (5 bases). The CDR3 runs 16 residues. V lost 3 bases and J 0 bases, leaving 12 bases between the germline ends. CDR1 and CDR2 from the germline V gene are SEHNR and FQNEAQ (reference sequence). In nucleotides, the CDR3 is TGTGCCAGCAGCTTTTATGGCCGGGGCTCCTACAATGAGCAGTTCTTC. Translated, it gives CASSFYGRGSYNEQFF.

The chain has TRBV27 and TRBJ2-2, with a weak D call TRBD2 (6 bases). V gave up 5 bases and J gave up 4 bases, with 17 bases separating them. The CDR3 loop spans 16 amino acids. Germline V gene sequence: CDR1 MNHEY, CDR2 SMNVEV (reference sequence). The CDR3 bases are TGTGCCAGCAGTCCAAGACTAGTAAGAGGCACCGGGGAGCTGTTTTTT. It codes for CASSPRLVRGTGELFF.

The genes are TRBV7-6 and TRBJ1-4; no firm D call. The CDR3 runs 18 residues. Germline CDR1 is SGHVS and CDR2 is FNYEAQ. V was pared by 5 bases and J by 0 bases, with 19 bases between. In DNA, the CDR3 is TGTGCCAGCAGCCCCGATTTCCCTAGGATAGCAACTAATGAAAAACTGTTTTTT. Protein sequence: CASSPDFPRIATNEKLFF.

J is TRBJ2-7 and V is TRBV27; D is unresolved. The germline V and J ends were trimmed by 3 bases and 3 bases, with 15 bases remaining between them. The CDR3 has 15 amino acids. In germline, CDR1 is MNHEY, CDR2 SMNVEV (reference sequence). Written as DNA, the CDR3 is TGTGCCAGCAGTTTGGCGGCGCTACCCATCTACGAGCAGTACTTC. Its translation: CASSLAALPIYEQYF.

This clone was found once. The chain couples TRBV7-2 to TRBJ1-2; D is possibly TRBD1 (6 bases). Germline V CDR1 and CDR2: SGHTA, FQGNSA. Trimming took off 5 bases at V and 13 bases at J, with 17 bases between the two ends. This CDR3 is built from 12 residues. DNA for the CDR3: TGTGCCAGCAGCATGAGAACCGGGACATCCACCTTC. As protein: CASSMRTGTSTF.

V usage is TRBV4-2 and J usage is TRBJ1-1, with a weak D call TRBD1 (5 bases). The CDR3 length is 14 residues. The germline V and J ends were trimmed by 3 bases and 1 base, with 9 bases remaining between them. From germline, CDR1 is LGHNA and CDR2 YNFKEQ. The CDR3 coding sequence is TGTGCCAGCAGCCACGTAGGGGAGAACACTGAAGCTTTCTTT. Protein: CASSHVGENTEAFF.

This chain links TRBV6-1 with TRBJ1-2, with D perhaps matching TRBD1 (5 bases). Deletions cut 0 bases from V and 5 bases from J, with 10 bases between. The CDR3 is made up of 14 amino acids. Germline values: CDR1 MNHNS, CDR2 SASEGT. CDR3 DNA sequence: TGTGCCAGCAGTGAAGCGAGGGGAGGTTATGGCTACACCTTC. Protein sequence: CASSEARGGYGYTF.

The V and J genes are TRBV28 and TRBJ1-4; possible D gene TRBD1, 6 bases. Germline V lookup: CDR1 MDHEN, CDR2 SYDVKM. The V gene lost 3 bases and the J gene lost 7 bases, with 18 bases spanning the gap. This CDR3 is 16 amino acids long. CDR3 protein: CASSFFFSQGSEKLFF. The CDR3 nucleotides are TGTGCCAGCAGTTTTTTCTTTTCACAGGGAAGTGAAAAACTGTTTTTT. The full variable domain, its missing parts supplied by reference TRBV28 and TRBJ1-4, is DVKVTQSSRYLVKRTGEKVFLECVQDMDHENMFWYRQDPGLGLRLIYFSYDVKMKEKGDIPEGYSVSREKKERFSLILESASTNQTSMYLCASSFFFSQGSEKLFFGSGTQLSVL.

J is TRBJ1-2 and V is TRBV2; TRBD1 matches at 10 bases. With 9 bases clipped from V and 1 base from J, the junction kept 2 bases outside the gene matches. Looked up from germline, CDR1 is SNHLY and CDR2 is FYNNEI. This CDR3 has 13 residues. Here the CDR3 reads CASGQGGNYGYTF. In nucleotides, the CDR3 is TGTGCCAGTGGACAGGGGGGTAACTATGGCTACACCTTC.

The rearrangement joins TRBV5-1 to TRBJ1-2; the D gene is possibly TRBD1 (6 bases). V was clipped by 0 bases and J by 4 bases, with 10 bases between them. In germline, CDR1 is SGHRS, CDR2 YFSETQ. CDR3 size: 14 residues. The CDR3 DNA sequence: TGCGCCAGCAGCTTGGATCTGGGGGCCTATGGCTACACCTTC. Protein sequence: CASSLDLGAYGYTF. The full variable domain, its missing parts supplied by reference TRBV5-1 and TRBJ1-2, is KAGVTQTPRYLIKTRGQQVTLSCSPISGHRSVSWYQQTPGQGLQFLFEYFSETQRNKGNFPGRFSGRQFSNSRSEMNVSTLELGDSALYLCASSLDLGAYGYTFGSGTRLTVV.

The chain combines TRBV6-1 with TRBJ1-2; 10 bases are shared with TRBD1. This CDR3 has 13 residues. The germline V gene has CDR1 MNHNS and CDR2 SASEGT. Trimming cost V 4 bases and J 4 bases; bases outside gene matches: 0. The CDR3 DNA follows: TGTGCCAGCAGTGGGACAGGGGGCTATGGCTACACCTTC. Its translation is CASSGTGGYGYTF.

This sequence joins TRBV7-9 and TRBJ1-2, with 7 bases identical to TRBD1. From germline, CDR1 is SEHNR and CDR2 FQNEAQ (reference sequence). V shed 3 bases, J shed 2 bases, and the junction held 3 bases outside the gene matches. The length of the CDR3 is 14 residues. CDR3 nucleotide sequence: TGTGCCAGCAGCTTGCAACAGGGGAACTATGGCTACACCTTC. Amino acids: CASSLQQGNYGYTF.

The gene calls are TRBV4-2 and TRBJ2-2; 9 bases agree with TRBD2. Germline V gives CDR1 LGHNA, CDR2 YNFKEQ. With V trimmed by 0 bases and J by 5 bases, 7 bases remained unmatched. This CDR3 region has 17 residues. CDR3: CASSQEASGTVTGELFF. The CDR3 DNA reads TGTGCCAGCAGCCAAGAGGCTAGCGGGACAGTTACCGGGGAGCTGTTTTTT.

The rearrangement joins TRBV19 to TRBJ2-7, with a possible D match to TRBD2 (5 bases). V lost 2 bases, J lost 4 bases, and 9 bases lay in between. The CDR3 is 13 residues long. Germline V gene data show CDR1 as LNHDA and CDR2 as SQIVND (reference sequence). CDR3 amino acids: CASSIRGVYEQYF. CDR3 DNA: TGTGCCAGTAGTATACGGGGTGTGTACGAGCAGTACTTC.

V and J are TRBV4-3 and TRBJ2-2, with a weak D call TRBD2 (6 bases). The CDR3 loop spans 16 amino acids. The germline V gene has CDR1 LGHNA and CDR2 YSLEER. The germline V and J ends were trimmed by 0 bases and 4 bases, with 12 bases remaining between them. The CDR3 nucleotides read TGCGCCAGCAGCCAAGAATATCGCGGGATCACCGGGGAGCTGTTTTTT. It specifies CASSQEYRGITGELFF.

The rearrangement uses TRBV28 and TRBJ1-1, with D unclear. The CDR3 is 13 amino acids. Germline V gives CDR1 MDHEN, CDR2 SYDVKM. The ends were cut back, 5 bases at V and 3 bases at J, with 10 bases in the middle. The CDR3 loop is CASSPQWDTEAFF. The DNA of the CDR3 is TGTGCCAGCAGTCCACAGTGGGACACTGAAGCTTTCTTT. The full variable domain, completed using reference TRBV28 and TRBJ1-1, is DVKVTQSSRYLVKRTGEKVFLECVQDMDHENMFWYRQDPGLGLRLIYFSYDVKMKEKGDIPEGYSVSREKKERFSLILESASTNQTSMYLCASSPQWDTEAFFGQGTRLTVV.

This chain connects TRBV19 to TRBJ2-6, with TRBD1 matching 8 bases. CDR3 size: 19 residues. V was clipped by 8 bases and J by 0 bases; unmatched bases: 15. CDR1 is LNHDA and CDR2 is SQIVND in the germline V gene (reference sequence). In nucleotides, the CDR3 is TGTGCCAGTTCCCAATCCGCGACAGGGGTAGGCTCTGGGGCCAACGTCCTGACTTTC. Amino acid sequence: CASSQSATGVGSGANVLTF.

The chain joins TRBV5-1 to TRBJ1-1; 8 bases align to TRBD1. The CDR3 loop spans 16 amino acids. The ends lost 4 bases at V and 0 bases at J; junction bases unmatched: 8. From germline, CDR1 is SGHRS and CDR2 YFSETQ. Written as DNA, the CDR3 is TGCGCCAGCAGCCGACAGGGGTCTCCGTTGAACACTGAAGCTTTCTTT. Encoded protein: CASSRQGSPLNTEAFF.

The sample holds one count of this clone. The CDR3 protein is CASSFPVAGVVGYTF. The CDR3 nucleotides are TGTGCCAGCAGTTTCCCCGTAGCAGGGGTCGTTGGCTACACCTTC. This chain uses TRBV28 with TRBJ1-2; maybe TRBD1 (6 bases). The germline V gene encodes CDR1 MDHEN and CDR2 SYDVKM. V lost 3 bases to trimming and J lost 7 bases, with 18 bases between them. This CDR3 region has 15 residues.

The chain uses TRBV21-1 and TRBJ1-5. TRBV21-1 is a pseudogene. The CDR3 length is 15 residues. The CDR3 DNA is TGTGCCACGACGACCCCGGGGAGGTACAATCAGCCCCAGCATTTT. Translating it yields CATTTPGRYNQPQHF.

The rearrangement joins TRBV19 to TRBJ1-6; D not resolved. Germline CDR1 is LNHDA and CDR2 is SQIVND (reference sequence). Trimming cost V 4 bases and J 7 bases, with 11 bases left between them. The CDR3 length is 14 residues. Here the CDR3 reads CASSTGVTNSPLHF. In DNA form, the CDR3 reads TGTGCCAGTAGTACGGGAGTCACGAATTCACCCCTCCACTTT.

This clone has a single count. The rearrangement links TRBV28 to TRBJ1-1; D unclear. The CDR3 covers 14 residues. The germline CDR1 and CDR2 sequences are MDHEN and SYDVKM. V was cut by 10 bases and J by 1 base, with 16 bases left in between. CDR3 region: CANSPGRANTEAFF. Written as DNA, the CDR3 is TGTGCCAACTCCCCGGGAAGGGCGAACACTGAAGCTTTCTTT. The full variable domain, completed using reference TRBV28 and TRBJ1-1, is DVKVTQSSRYLVKRTGEKVFLECVQDMDHENMFWYRQDPGLGLRLIYFSYDVKMKEKGDIPEGYSVSREKKERFSLILESASTNQTSMYLCANSPGRANTEAFFGQGTRLTVV.

This clone appeared a few times. The chain links TRBV25-1 to TRBJ2-3, with 8 bases that match TRBD2. Per germline, CDR1 MGHDK and CDR2 SYGVNS. The length of the CDR3 is 15 residues. V shed 3 bases, J shed 2 bases, and the junction held 4 bases outside the gene matches. CDR3 protein: CASSDVLADTDTQYF. The CDR3 region has the DNA TGTGCCAGCAGTGATGTACTAGCGGACACAGATACGCAGTATTTT.

The chain links TRBV5-1 to TRBJ2-1, with D possibly TRBD1 on 6 matching bases. There are 13 residues in the CDR3. In germline, CDR1 is SGHRS, CDR2 YFSETQ. The V end lost 7 bases, the J end lost 6 bases, and 14 bases lay between the germline ends. CDR3 loop: CASALGQLNEQFF. Here the CDR3 DNA reads TGCGCCAGCGCACTCGGACAGCTCAATGAGCAGTTCTTC.